This T cell receptor beta chain was obtained from a study of T cell repertoires in cytomegalovirus infection. The wider study: CMV infection and matching HLA type were both indicated by public TCR beta signatures.

CDR1 is SEHNR and CDR2 is FQNEAQ in the germline V gene (reference sequence). Germline trimming cut 0 bases from V and 7 bases from J; bases unmatched to any gene: 4. CDR3 length: 16 amino acids. This clonotype was recorded a few times. What it binds is unknown. TCRdb redid the calling of the reads with MiXCR, one entry per CDR3 protein. The data show 680,000 or so distinct CDR3 sequences, with around 31% seen just once and 15% to 20% held by the top ten. The source of this sequence is a human donor in good health (CMV status not recorded). Some clones in this sample may be carry-over from other donors' samples. The sample was cultured PBMCs, taken from culture after CMV antigen stimulation. This chain connects TRBV7-9 to TRBJ2-1, with 12 positions matching TRBD2. As DNA, the CDR3 is TGTGCCAGCAGCTTAGCTCCTAGCGGGAGGGGGAATGAGCAGTTCTTC. Protein product: CASSLAPSGRGNEQFF.